This T cell receptor beta chain was recorded in a study of blood T cell repertoires in COVID-19. Per the authors' pipeline: Amplification from reference gene primers served as the basis for estimated nucleated cell counts. TCRdb keeps only in-frame clones here, not all; method: immunoSEQ multiplex PCR. Clone size and the V and J calls come from that table; the DNA yielded D and trimming. The sample carries under 300,000 clones, just under 85% recorded once. Sequencing was done on a sample of peripheral blood. The source of this sequence is a woman older than 75 with acute or convalescent COVID-19.

The CDR3 protein is CASSPGLPFYEQYF. For the CDR3, the DNA is TGTGCCAGCAGTCCGGGACTGCCTTTCTACGAGCAGTACTTC. The chain joins TRBV2 to TRBJ2-7; D is possibly TRBD2 (6 bases). V lost 5 bases and J lost 3, with 14 bases in between. Looked up from germline, CDR1 is SNHLY and CDR2 is FYNNEI. This CDR3 is built from 14 residues. The full variable domain, with the rest looked up from reference TRBV2 and TRBJ2-7, is EPEVTQTPSHQVTQMGQEVILRCVPISNHLYFYWYRQILGQKVEFLVSFYNNEISEKSEIFDDQFSVERPDGSNFTLKIRSTKLEDSAMYFCASSPGLPFYEQYFGPGTRLTVT.